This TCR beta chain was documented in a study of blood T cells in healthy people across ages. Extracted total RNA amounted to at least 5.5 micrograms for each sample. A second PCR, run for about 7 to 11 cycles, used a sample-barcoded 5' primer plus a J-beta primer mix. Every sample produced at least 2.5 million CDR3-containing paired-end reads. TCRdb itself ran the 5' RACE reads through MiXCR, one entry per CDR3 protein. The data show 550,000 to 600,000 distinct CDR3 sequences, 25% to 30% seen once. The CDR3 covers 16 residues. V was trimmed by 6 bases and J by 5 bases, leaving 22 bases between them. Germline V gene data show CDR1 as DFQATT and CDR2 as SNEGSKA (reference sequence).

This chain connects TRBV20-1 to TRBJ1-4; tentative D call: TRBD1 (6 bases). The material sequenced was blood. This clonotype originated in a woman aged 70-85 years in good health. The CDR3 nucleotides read TGCAGTGCCGCTCAATATTTCGGACAGTCAAATGAAAAACTGTTTTTT. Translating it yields CSAAQYFGQSNEKLFF.